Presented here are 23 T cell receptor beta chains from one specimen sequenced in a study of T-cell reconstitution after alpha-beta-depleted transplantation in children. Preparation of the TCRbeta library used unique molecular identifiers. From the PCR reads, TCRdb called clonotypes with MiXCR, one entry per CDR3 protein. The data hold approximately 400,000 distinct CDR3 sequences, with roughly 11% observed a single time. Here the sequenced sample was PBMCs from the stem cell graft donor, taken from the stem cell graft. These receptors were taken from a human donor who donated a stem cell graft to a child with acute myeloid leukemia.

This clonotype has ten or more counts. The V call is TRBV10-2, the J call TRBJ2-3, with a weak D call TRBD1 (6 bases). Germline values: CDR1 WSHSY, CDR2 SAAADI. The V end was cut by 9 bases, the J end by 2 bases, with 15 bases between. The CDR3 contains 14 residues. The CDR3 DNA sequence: TGCGCCAGTAATCCGGGACACCCCACAGATACGCAGTATTTT. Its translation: CASNPGHPTDTQYF.

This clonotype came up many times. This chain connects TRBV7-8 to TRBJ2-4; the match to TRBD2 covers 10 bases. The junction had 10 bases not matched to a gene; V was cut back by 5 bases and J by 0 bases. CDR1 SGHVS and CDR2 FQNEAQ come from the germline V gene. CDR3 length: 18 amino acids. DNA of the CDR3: TGTGCCAGCAGCCCAGACGGGACTAGCGTCTTAGCCAAAAACATTCAGTACTTC. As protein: CASSPDGTSVLAKNIQYF.

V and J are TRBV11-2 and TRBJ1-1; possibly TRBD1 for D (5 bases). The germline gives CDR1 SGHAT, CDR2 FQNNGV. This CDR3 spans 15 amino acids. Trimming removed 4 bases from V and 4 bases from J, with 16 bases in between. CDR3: CASSSRVGRGTEAFF. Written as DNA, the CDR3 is TGTGCCAGCAGCTCGCGGGTGGGGAGGGGCACTGAAGCTTTCTTT.

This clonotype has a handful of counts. CDR3 residues: CASSLQAGANTEAFF. The CDR3 bases are TGTGCCAGCAGTTTACAGGCAGGGGCGAACACTGAAGCTTTCTTT. V usage is TRBV12-3 or TRBV12-4 and J usage is TRBJ1-1; a possible D gene is TRBD1 (6 bases). Trimming took 2 bases from V and 1 from J, leaving 11 bases between them. CDR3 length equals 15 residues.

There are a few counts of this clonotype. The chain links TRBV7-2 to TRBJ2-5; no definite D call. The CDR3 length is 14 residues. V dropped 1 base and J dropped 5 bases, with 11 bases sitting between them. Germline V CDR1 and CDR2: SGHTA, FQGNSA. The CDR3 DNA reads TGTGCCAGCAGCTTAGTAATAGGGATGGAGACCCAGTACTTC. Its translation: CASSLVIGMETQYF.

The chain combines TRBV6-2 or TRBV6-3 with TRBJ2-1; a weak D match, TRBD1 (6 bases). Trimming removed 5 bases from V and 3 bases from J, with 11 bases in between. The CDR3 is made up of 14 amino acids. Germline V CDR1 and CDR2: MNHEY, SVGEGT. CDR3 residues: CASSVGTSYNEQFF. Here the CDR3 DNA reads TGTGCCAGCAGTGTCGGGACAAGCTACAATGAGCAGTTCTTC.

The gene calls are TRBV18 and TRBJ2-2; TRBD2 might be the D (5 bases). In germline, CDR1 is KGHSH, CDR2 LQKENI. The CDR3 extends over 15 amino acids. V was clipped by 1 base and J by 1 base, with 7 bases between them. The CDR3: CASSPQRGNTGELFF. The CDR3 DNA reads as TGTGCCAGCTCACCACAACGGGGGAACACCGGGGAGCTGTTTTTT.

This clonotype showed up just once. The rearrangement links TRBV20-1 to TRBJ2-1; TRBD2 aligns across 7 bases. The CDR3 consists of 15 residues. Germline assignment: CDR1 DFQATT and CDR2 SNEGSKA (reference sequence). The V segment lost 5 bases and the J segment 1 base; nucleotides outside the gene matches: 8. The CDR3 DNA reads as TGCAGTGCTTCCAAGGCGGGAGTATCCTACAATGAGCAGTTCTTC. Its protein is CSASKAGVSYNEQFF.

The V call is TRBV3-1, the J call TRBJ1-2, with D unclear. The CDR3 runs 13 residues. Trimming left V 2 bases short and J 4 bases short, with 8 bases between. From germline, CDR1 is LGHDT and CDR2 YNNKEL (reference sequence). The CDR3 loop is CASSQTSSYGYTF. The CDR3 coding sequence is TGTGCCAGCAGCCAAACCTCGTCCTATGGCTACACCTTC.

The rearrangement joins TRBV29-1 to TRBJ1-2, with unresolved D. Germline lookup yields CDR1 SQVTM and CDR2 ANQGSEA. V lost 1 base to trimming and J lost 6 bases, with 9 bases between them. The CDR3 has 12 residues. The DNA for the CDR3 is TGCAGCGTTGAAGTACGAACAGATGGCTACACCTTC. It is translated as CSVEVRTDGYTF. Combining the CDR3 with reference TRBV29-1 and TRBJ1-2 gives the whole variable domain SAVISQKPSRDICQRGTSLTIQCQVDSQVTMMFWYRQQPGQSLTLIATANQGSEATYESGFVIDKFPISRPNLTFSTLTVSNMSPEDSSIYLCSVEVRTDGYTFGSGTRLTVV.

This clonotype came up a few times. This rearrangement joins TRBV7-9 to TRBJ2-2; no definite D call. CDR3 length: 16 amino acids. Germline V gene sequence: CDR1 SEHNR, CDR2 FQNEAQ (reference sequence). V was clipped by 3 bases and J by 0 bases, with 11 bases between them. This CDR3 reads CASSFSAGTNTGELFF. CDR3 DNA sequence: TGTGCCAGCAGCTTTTCTGCAGGAACGAACACCGGGGAGCTGTTTTTT.

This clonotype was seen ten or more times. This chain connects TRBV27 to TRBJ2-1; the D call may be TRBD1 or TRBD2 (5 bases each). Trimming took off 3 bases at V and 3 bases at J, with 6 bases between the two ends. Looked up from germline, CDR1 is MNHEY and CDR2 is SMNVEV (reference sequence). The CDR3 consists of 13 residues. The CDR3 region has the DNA TGTGCCAGCAGTTTTGGGGGCTACAATGAGCAGTTCTTC. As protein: CASSFGGYNEQFF.

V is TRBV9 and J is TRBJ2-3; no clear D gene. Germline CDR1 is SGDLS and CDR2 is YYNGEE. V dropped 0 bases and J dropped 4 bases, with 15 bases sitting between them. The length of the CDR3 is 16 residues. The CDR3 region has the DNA TGTGCCAGCAGCGTAGGGGTGTCGAAGACCGCAGATACGCAGTATTTT. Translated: CASSVGVSKTADTQYF.

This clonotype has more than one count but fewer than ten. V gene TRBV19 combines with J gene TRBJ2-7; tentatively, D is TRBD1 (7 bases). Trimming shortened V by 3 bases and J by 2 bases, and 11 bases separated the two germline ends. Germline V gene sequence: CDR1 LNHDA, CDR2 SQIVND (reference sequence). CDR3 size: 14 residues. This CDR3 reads CASSIRGTAYEQYF. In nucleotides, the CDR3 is TGTGCCAGTAGTATCCGGGGGACAGCCTACGAGCAGTACTTC.

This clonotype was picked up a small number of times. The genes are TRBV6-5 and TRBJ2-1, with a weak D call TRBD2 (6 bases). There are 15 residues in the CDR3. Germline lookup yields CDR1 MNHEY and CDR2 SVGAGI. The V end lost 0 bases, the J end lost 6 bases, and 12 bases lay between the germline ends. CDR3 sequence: CASSYSGSPGNEQFF. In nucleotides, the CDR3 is TGTGCCAGCAGTTACTCCGGGAGCCCTGGCAATGAGCAGTTCTTC.

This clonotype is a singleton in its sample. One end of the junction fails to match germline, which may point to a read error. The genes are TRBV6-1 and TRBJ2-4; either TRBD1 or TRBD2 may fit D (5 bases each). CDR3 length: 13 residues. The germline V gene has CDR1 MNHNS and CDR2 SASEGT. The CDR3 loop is CASSVDSDSRGTF. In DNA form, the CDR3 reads TGTGCCAGCAGTGTGGATTCCGACTCCCGAGGGACCTTC.

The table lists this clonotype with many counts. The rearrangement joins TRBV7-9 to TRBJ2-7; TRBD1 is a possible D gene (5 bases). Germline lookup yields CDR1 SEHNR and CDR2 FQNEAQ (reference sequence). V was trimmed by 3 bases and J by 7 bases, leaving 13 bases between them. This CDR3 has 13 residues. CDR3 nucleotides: TGTGCCAGCAGCTTGGGGCCAGGTGGAGAGCAGTACGTC. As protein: CASSLGPGGEQYV.

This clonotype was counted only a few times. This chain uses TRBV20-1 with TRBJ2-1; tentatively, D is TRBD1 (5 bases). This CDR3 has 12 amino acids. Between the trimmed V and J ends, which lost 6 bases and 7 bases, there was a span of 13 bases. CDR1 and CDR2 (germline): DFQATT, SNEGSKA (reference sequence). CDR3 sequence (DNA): TGCAGTGCGAGTTTGGACACGAATGAGCAGTTCTTC. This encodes CSASLDTNEQFF.

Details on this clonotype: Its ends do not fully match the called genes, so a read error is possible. The CDR3 reads CASSARDWRPGLAGLAKNIQCF. The CDR3 region has the DNA TGTGCCAGCAGTGCTCGGGACTGGAGGCCGGGACTAGCGGGGTTAGCCAAAAACATTCAGTGCTTC. The rearrangement links TRBV2 to TRBJ2-4; TRBD2 matches 13 bases. In germline, CDR1 is SNHLY, CDR2 FYNNEI. This CDR3 spans 22 amino acids.

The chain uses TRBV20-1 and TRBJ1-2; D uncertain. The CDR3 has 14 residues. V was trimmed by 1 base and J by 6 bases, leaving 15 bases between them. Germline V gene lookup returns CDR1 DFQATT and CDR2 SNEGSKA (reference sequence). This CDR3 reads CSARARAQEHGYTF. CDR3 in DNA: TGCAGTGCTAGAGCCCGGGCCCAGGAACATGGCTACACCTTC.

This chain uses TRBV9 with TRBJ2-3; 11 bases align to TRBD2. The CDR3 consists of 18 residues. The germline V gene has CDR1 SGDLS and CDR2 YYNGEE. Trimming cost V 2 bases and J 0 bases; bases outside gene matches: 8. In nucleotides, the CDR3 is TGTGCCAGCAGCGTTAGTCTAGCGGGGGGCCCTAGCACAGATACGCAGTATTTT. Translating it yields CASSVSLAGGPSTDTQYF.

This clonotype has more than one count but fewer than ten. CDR3 region: CASSLSRVGQPQHF. CDR3 DNA: TGTGCCAGCAGTTTAAGCAGGGTTGGTCAGCCCCAGCATTTT. This chain connects TRBV12-3 or TRBV12-4 to TRBJ1-5, with a tentative D call TRBD1 (5 bases). The CDR3 is 14 residues long. Trimming shortened V by 2 bases and J by 6 bases, and 11 bases separated the two germline ends.

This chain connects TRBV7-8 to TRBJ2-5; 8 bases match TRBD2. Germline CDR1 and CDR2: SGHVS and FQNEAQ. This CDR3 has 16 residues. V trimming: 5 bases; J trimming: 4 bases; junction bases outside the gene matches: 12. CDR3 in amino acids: CASSIVRGGDSETQYF. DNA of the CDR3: TGTGCCAGCAGCATAGTTCGGGGGGGGGACTCAGAGACCCAGTACTTC.